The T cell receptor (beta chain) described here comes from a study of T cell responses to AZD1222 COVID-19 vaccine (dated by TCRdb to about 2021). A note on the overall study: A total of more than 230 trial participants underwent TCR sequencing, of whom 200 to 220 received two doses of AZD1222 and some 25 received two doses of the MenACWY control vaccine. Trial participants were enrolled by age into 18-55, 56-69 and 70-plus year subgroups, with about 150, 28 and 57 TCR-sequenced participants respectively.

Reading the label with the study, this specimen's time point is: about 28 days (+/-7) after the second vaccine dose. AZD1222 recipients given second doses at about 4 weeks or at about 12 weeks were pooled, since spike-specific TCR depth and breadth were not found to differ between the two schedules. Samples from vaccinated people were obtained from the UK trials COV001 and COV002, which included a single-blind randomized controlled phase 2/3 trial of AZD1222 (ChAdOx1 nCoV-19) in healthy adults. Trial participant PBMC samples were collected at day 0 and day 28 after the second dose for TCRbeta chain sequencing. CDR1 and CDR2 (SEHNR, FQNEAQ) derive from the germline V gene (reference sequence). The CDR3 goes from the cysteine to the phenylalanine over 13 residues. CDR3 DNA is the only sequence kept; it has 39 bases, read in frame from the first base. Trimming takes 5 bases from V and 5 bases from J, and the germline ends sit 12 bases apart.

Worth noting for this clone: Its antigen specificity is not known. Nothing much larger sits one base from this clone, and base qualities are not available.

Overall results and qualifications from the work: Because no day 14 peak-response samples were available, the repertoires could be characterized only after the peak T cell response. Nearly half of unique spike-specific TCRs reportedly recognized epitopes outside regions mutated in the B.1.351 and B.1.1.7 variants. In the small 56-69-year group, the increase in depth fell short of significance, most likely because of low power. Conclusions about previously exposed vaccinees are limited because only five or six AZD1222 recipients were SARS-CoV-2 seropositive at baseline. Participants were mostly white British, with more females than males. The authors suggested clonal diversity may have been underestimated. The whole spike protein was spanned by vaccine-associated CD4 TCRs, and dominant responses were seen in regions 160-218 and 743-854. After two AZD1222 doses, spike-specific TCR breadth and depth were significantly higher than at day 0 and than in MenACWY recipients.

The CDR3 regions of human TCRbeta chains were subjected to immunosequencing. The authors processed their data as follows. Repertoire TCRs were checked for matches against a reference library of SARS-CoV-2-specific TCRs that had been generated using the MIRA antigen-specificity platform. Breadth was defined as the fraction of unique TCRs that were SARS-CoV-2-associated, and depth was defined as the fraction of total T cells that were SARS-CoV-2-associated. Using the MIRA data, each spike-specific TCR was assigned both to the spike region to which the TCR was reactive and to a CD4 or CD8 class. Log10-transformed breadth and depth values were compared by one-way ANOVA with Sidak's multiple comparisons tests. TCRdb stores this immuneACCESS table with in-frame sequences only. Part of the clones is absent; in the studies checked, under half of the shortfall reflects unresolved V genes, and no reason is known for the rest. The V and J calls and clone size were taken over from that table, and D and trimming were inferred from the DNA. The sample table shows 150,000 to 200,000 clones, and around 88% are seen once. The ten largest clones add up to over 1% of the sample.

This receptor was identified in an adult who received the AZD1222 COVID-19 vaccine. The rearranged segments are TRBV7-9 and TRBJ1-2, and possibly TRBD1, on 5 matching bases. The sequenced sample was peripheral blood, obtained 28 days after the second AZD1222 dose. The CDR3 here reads CASSLSTVYGYTF. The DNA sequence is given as TGTGCCAGCAGCCTTTCGACAGTTTATGGCTACACCTTC.